The 11 T cell receptor beta chains given below trace back to one sample, sequenced in a study of kidney transplant recipient with SARS-CoV-2 infection. TCRdb ran MiXCR on the reads and lists one entry per CDR3 protein. Of fewer than 250,000 distinct CDR3 sequences listed, 29% are singletons. This specimen consisted of a blood sample, obtained at baseline and on day 111 from a kidney transplant recipient. Source of these receptors: a male patient in his 30s who had COVID-19 and was a kidney transplant recipient. A share of the T cells may be of graft donor origin.

On this clonotype: This may come from a read error, since a much larger clone is one base off. The gene calls are TRBV6-5 and TRBJ2-2; possibly TRBD1 or TRBD2 for D (6 bases each). Germline CDR1 and CDR2: MNHEY and SVGAGI. The V gene lost 4 bases and the J gene lost 7 bases, with 19 bases spanning the gap. This CDR3 contains 16 residues. The CDR3, as DNA: TGTGCCAGCAGTTTAAGACTAGAGGGGGGCGGCGGGGAGCTGTTTTTT. Residues: CASSLRLEGGGGELFF.

The table lists this clonotype with many counts. The CDR3 coding sequence is TGTGCCAGCAGTGATGCAATACGCTCTAGAAAGACCTATGGCTACACCTTC. Amino acid sequence: CASSDAIRSRKTYGYTF. The chain links TRBV6-8 to TRBJ1-2; D uncertain. Germline assignment: CDR1 MNHGY and CDR2 SAAAGT. CDR3 length: 17 amino acids. V lost 5 bases and J 4 bases, leaving 23 bases between the germline ends.

This clonotype was counted between two and nine times. The chain has TRBV3-1 and TRBJ1-6, with 7 bases aligning to TRBD1. CDR1 is LGHDT and CDR2 is YNNKEL in the germline V gene (reference sequence). The CDR3 extends over 17 amino acids. Unmatched junction bases numbered 11, after V lost 4 bases and J lost 5 bases. The CDR3, as DNA: TGTGCCAGCAGCCTGAAACCGACAGGGTGGCATAATTCACCCCTCCACTTT. Protein sequence: CASSLKPTGWHNSPLHF.

On this clonotype: A much larger clone lies a single base off, so this may be a read error. V usage is TRBV6-6 and J usage is TRBJ2-2; TRBD1 is a possible D gene (6 bases). Deletions cut 5 bases from V and 1 base from J, with 17 bases between. The CDR3 has 17 amino acids. Germline loops: CDR1 MNHNY, CDR2 SVGAGI (reference sequence). CDR3 nucleotide sequence: TGTGCCAGCAGTAGTTCGGGGCAGGGGCTGAACACCGGGGAGCTGTTTTTT. Protein sequence: CASSSSGQGLNTGELFF.

This clonotype has ten or more counts. The chain couples TRBV28 to TRBJ2-7; a weak D match, TRBD1 (5 bases). The CDR3 consists of 14 residues. Germline V gives CDR1 MDHEN, CDR2 SYDVKM. With 7 bases removed from V and 1 base from J, the gap between germline ends came to 14 bases. The CDR3 nucleotides are TGTGCCAGCAACCTGGTTCAGGGATCCTACGAGCAGTACTTC. The encoded protein is CASNLVQGSYEQYF.

This clonotype was seen just once. One junction end does not reproduce the germline sequence, and a read error may be involved. The chain recombines TRBV20-1 with TRBJ2-1, with 7 nucleotides matching TRBD1. The germline V gene has CDR1 DFQATT and CDR2 SNEGSKA (reference sequence). This CDR3 has 16 residues. The CDR3 sequence is CNARGIPDRTYNEQFF. CDR3 DNA: TGCAATGCTAGGGGTATTCCGGACAGGACTTACAATGAGCAGTTCTTC.

This clonotype was recorded many times. V and J are TRBV10-2 and TRBJ1-2; D is ambiguous. With 5 bases removed from V and 4 bases from J, the gap between germline ends came to 23 bases. Per the germline V gene, CDR1 is WSHSY and CDR2 is SAAADI. The CDR3 length is 17 residues. The CDR3 DNA reads TGCGCCAGCAGTACGGCTCGCACTTCTAGAAAGACCTATGGCTACACCTTC. Its protein is CASSTARTSRKTYGYTF.

A word on this clonotype: With a much larger clone just one base away, this may be a read error. The chain couples TRBV6-6 to TRBJ1-2; no clear D. CDR1 and CDR2 (germline): MNHNY, SVGAGI (reference sequence). The CDR3 runs 12 residues. The CDR3 protein is CASSYTDQDYAF. In nucleotides, the CDR3 is TGTGCCAGCAGTTACACGGACCAGGACTACGCCTTC.

This chain connects TRBV4-1 to TRBJ2-2; 11 nucleotides agree with TRBD2. This CDR3 region has 19 residues. V shed 2 bases, J shed 1 base, and the junction held 9 bases outside the gene matches. The germline V gene has CDR1 MGHRA and CDR2 YSYEKL. The CDR3 reads CASSQRALAGGMNTGELFF. In nucleotides, the CDR3 is TGCGCCAGCAGCCAAAGAGCGCTAGCGGGAGGAATGAACACCGGGGAGCTGTTTTTT.

This clonotype was found many times. The chain uses TRBV11-3 and TRBJ1-2; 12 positions agree with TRBD1. Germline V gives CDR1 SGHNT, CDR2 YENEEA. V was pared by 5 bases and J by 2 bases, with 9 bases of the junction left unmatched. The CDR3 is 17 amino acids. CDR3 region: CASSQGTGGEWNYGYTF. The CDR3 bases are TGTGCCAGCAGCCAAGGGACAGGGGGCGAATGGAACTATGGCTACACCTTC. Looking up the rest from reference TRBV11-3 and TRBJ1-2 gives the full variable domain: EAGVVQSPRYKIIEKKQPVAFWCNPISGHNTLYWYLQNLGQGPELLIRYENEEAVDDSQLPKDRFSAERLKGVDSTLKIQPAELGDSAVYLCASSQGTGGEWNYGYTFGSGTRLTVV.

This clonotype was seen only a few times. The chain links TRBV24-1 to TRBJ2-3, with 9 bases that match TRBD1. The germline CDR1 and CDR2 sequences are KGHDR and SFDVKD. The CDR3 has 17 amino acids. The V segment lost 2 bases and the J segment 0 bases; nucleotides outside the gene matches: 5. CDR3 bases: TGTGCCACCAGTGATTCGTTGGGACAGGGCAGCACAGATACGCAGTATTTT. Translating it yields CATSDSLGQGSTDTQYF.